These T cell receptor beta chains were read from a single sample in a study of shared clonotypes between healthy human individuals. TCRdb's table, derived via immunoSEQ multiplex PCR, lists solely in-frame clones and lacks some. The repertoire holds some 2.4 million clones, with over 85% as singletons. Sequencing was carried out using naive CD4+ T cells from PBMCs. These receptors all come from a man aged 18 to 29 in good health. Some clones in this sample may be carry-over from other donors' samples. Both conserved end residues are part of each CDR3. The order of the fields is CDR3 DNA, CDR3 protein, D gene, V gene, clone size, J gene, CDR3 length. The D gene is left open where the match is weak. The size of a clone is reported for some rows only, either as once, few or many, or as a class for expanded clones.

TGTGCCAGCAGCCCCCGCACATCCATAGCGAGCACAGATACGCAGTATTTT	CASSPRTSIASTDTQYF	NA	TRBV7-9	NA	TRBJ2-3	17
TGCGCCAGCAGTGCCGGAAGCTCCTACGAGCAGTACTTC	CASSAGSSYEQYF	NA	TRBV10-2	NA	TRBJ2-7	13
TGTGCCAGCACCGACCTGGACAGGGGCGAGCAGTACTTC	CASTDLDRGEQYF	TRBD1	TRBV6-1	NA	TRBJ2-7	13
TGTGCCAGCAGCCCCACTACAGGGGGCACAGATACGCAGTATTTT	CASSPTTGGTDTQYF	TRBD1	TRBV7-2	once	TRBJ2-3	15
TGTGCCAGCAGCTGGGGGCCGAACACTGAAGCTTTCTTT	CASSWGPNTEAFF	NA	TRBV7-8	NA	TRBJ1-1	13
TGTGCCAGCAGCAGCACCGGGACAGATCCTTACGAGCAGTACTTC	CASSSTGTDPYEQYF	TRBD1	TRBV5-5	NA	TRBJ2-7	15
TGTGCCAGCAGTGACATCAAACAGGGAAACACTGAAGCTTTCTTT	CASSDIKQGNTEAFF	NA	TRBV27	NA	TRBJ1-1	15
TGTGCCAGCAGCCCGGGCCCAGATACGCAGTATTTT	CASSPGPDTQYF	NA	TRBV5-4	NA	TRBJ2-3	12
TGTGCCAGCAGCCCCTATCACACCTACGAGCAGTACTTC	CASSPYHTYEQYF	NA	TRBV27	once	TRBJ2-7	13
TGTGCCAGCAGTCTAATCGACAGGGCCTATGGCTACACCTTC	CASSLIDRAYGYTF	TRBD1	TRBV2	NA	TRBJ1-2	14
TGTGCCAGCAGCTTAGAATACGGGGAGCTGTTTTTT	CASSLEYGELFF	NA	TRBV7-2	NA	TRBJ2-2	12
TGTGCCAGCAGTTTTGGGGGAGGAGACCGGGACGACTTCAACTTT	CASSFGGGDRDDFNF	NA	TRBV28	NA	TRBJ1-4	15
TGCGCCAGCAGCCAGTATCTAGGGTCTTACGAGCAGTACTTC	CASSQYLGSYEQYF	NA	TRBV5-1	NA	TRBJ2-7	14
TGTGCCAGCAGTGCCCCGGGATCGCCCGTGGAGCAGTACTTC	CASSAPGSPVEQYF	NA	TRBV6-5	NA	TRBJ2-7	14
TGCAGCGTCGACCGGACAGGGGGCAACACTGAAGCTTTCTTT	CSVDRTGGNTEAFF	TRBD1	TRBV29-1	few	TRBJ1-1	14
TGTGCCAGCAGCGTGGGTCAGCTCACAGATACGCAGTATTTT	CASSVGQLTDTQYF	NA	TRBV9	NA	TRBJ2-3	14
TGTGCCAGCACATCAACGACCCTCGGGCAGGGGGCTTCTTACGAGCAGTACTTC	CASTSTTLGQGASYEQYF	TRBD1	TRBV28	NA	TRBJ2-7	18
TGTGCCAGCAGCCTGGGACTAGCGGGGACCTACGAGCAGTACTTC	CASSLGLAGTYEQYF	TRBD2	TRBV7-6	NA	TRBJ2-7	15
TGTGCCAGCAGCCCCCGGACGAGCACAGATACGCAGTATTTT	CASSPRTSTDTQYF	NA	TRBV9	NA	TRBJ2-3	14
TGTGCTAGTGGATACGGGGAGTCTTCTAACTATGGCTACACCTTC	CASGYGESSNYGYTF	NA	TRBV12-5	NA	TRBJ1-2	15
TGCGCCAGCAGCTTGGCGCGCGGGGCGAGCCCCTACGAGCAGTACTTC	CASSLARGASPYEQYF	NA	TRBV5-1	NA	TRBJ2-7	16
TGTGCCAGCACGACAGCAACTAATGAAAAACTGTTTTTT	CASTTATNEKLFF	NA	TRBV28	NA	TRBJ1-4	13
TGTGCCAGCAGTAAATTGGACAGGTTCAGCAATGAGCAGTTCTTC	CASSKLDRFSNEQFF	TRBD1	TRBV6-1	NA	TRBJ2-1	15
TGTGCCAGCAGGAAGGGACTAGCGGGCGAGCAGTACTTC	CASRKGLAGEQYF	TRBD2	TRBV5-4	few	TRBJ2-7	13
TGTGCCAGTAGTCGGACAGGGAGGGGAAACTATGGCTACACCTTC	CASSRTGRGNYGYTF	TRBD1	TRBV19	NA	TRBJ1-2	15
TGCGCCAGCAGCTCACGACTAGCGGAGCAGTTCTTC	CASSSRLAEQFF	TRBD2	TRBV5-1	NA	TRBJ2-1	12
TGTGCCAGCAGCAGGAGGGTACTAGCGGGAGGAAGCACAGATACGCAGTATTTT	CASSRRVLAGGSTDTQYF	TRBD2	TRBV5-8	NA	TRBJ2-3	18
TGTGCCAGCGGAATTGGGCCCCGCGGGGAGCTGTTTTTT	CASGIGPRGELFF	NA	TRBV7-2	NA	TRBJ2-2	13
TGTGCCAGCAGCGCCGCGAACAGGGGGAGGGCCGGGGAGCTGTTTTTT	CASSAANRGRAGELFF	NA	TRBV9	NA	TRBJ2-2	16
TGTGCCAGCAGCCAACGAGGAGGCCGCGGACAGGGGGATCAAGCTTTCTTT	CASSQRGGRGQGDQAFF	TRBD1	TRBV4-2	NA	TRBJ1-1	17
TGTGCCTGGGGGATTGGACAGGGAGGGAATGAAAAACTGTTTTTT	CAWGIGQGGNEKLFF	TRBD1	TRBV30	NA	TRBJ1-4	15
TGTGCCAGCAGTACGATGCGGAGCGAGACCCAGTACTTC	CASSTMRSETQYF	NA	TRBV28	once	TRBJ2-5	13
TGTGCCAGCAGTTTATGGCCTTCGGGCTACACCTTC	CASSLWPSGYTF	NA	TRBV28	NA	TRBJ1-2	12
TGTGCCTGGGGCCGGGTGGGGCCCTACGAGCAGTACTTC	CAWGRVGPYEQYF	NA	TRBV30	NA	TRBJ2-7	13
TGTGCCAGCAGTCCCCGACAGGGGGCGGGGGGCTACACCTTC	CASSPRQGAGGYTF	TRBD1	TRBV6-4	few	TRBJ1-2	14
TGTGCCAGCAGTCCGGGTCGGAATGGCAATCAGCCCCAGCATTTT	CASSPGRNGNQPQHF	NA	TRBV28	NA	TRBJ1-5	15
TGTGCCAGCAGCTACGCGGGGGGCTACGGGGACACTGAAGCTTTCTTT	CASSYAGGYGDTEAFF	NA	TRBV5-4	NA	TRBJ1-1	16
TGTGCCAGCAGCCGCGAGACAGGGGCCGGGGAGCTGTTTTTT	CASSRETGAGELFF	TRBD1	TRBV5-4	NA	TRBJ2-2	14
TGCGCCAGCAGCCGCCAGAAGGACACTGAAGCTTTCTTT	CASSRQKDTEAFF	NA	TRBV5-1	NA	TRBJ1-1	13
TGTGCCTGGGACGGCACCAACACTGAAGCTTTCTTT	CAWDGTNTEAFF	NA	TRBV30	NA	TRBJ1-1	12
TGCGCCAGCAGCCAAGCCCCGAGTTTTTCCACCGGGGAGCTGTTTTTT	CASSQAPSFSTGELFF	NA	TRBV4-1	NA	TRBJ2-2	16
TGTGCCAGCAGGAGTGGGGTTTACGAGCAGTACTTC	CASRSGVYEQYF	NA	TRBV6-1	NA	TRBJ2-7	12
TGTGCCAGCAGTTTCAGTTGGGCAAACGTCGTTGAGGGAAACACCATATATTTT	CASSFSWANVVEGNTIYF	NA	TRBV28	NA	TRBJ1-3	18
TGTGCCAGCAGCCCTACCGGCGCGATATTATACGAGCAGTACTTC	CASSPTGAILYEQYF	NA	TRBV28	once	TRBJ2-7	15
TGTGCCAGCTCACCACCGGGGACTAGCGGGAGTTACGAGCAGTACTTC	CASSPPGTSGSYEQYF	TRBD2	TRBV18	NA	TRBJ2-7	16
TGTGCCAGCAGTTTACTTTTTACGGCGGGGTCCCCCGGGAACACTGAAGCTTTCTTT	CASSLLFTAGSPGNTEAFF	NA	TRBV28	NA	TRBJ1-1	19
TGTGCCAGCAGCCAAGGGACAGGGGTTTCACCCCTCCACTTT	CASSQGTGVSPLHF	TRBD1	TRBV14	NA	TRBJ1-6	14
TGTGCCAGCACCCCCGACAGGACTAACACCGGGGAGCTGTTTTTT	CASTPDRTNTGELFF	NA	TRBV7-2	NA	TRBJ2-2	15